This entry lists 24 T cell receptor beta chains sequenced from one sample in a study of cytomegalovirus exposure and HLA in healthy donors. The PCR was carried out with 60 Vbeta primers and 13 Jbeta primers. Sequencing used immunoSEQ multiplex PCR; TCRdb keeps in-frame clones, though not all of them. The sample lists about 64,000 clones, 65% to 90% seen once, with over 8.5% in the top ten. The source material was PBMCs. The source of these receptors is a female donor in good health and CMV-seronegative.

The rearrangement links TRBV29-1 to TRBJ2-7; 10 nucleotides align to TRBD1. V lost 6 bases and J lost 1; bases outside the gene matches: 9. The CDR3 spans 15 residues. Looked up from germline, CDR1 is SQVTM and CDR2 is ANQGSEA. The CDR3: CSVAYDRGPSYEQYF. CDR3 DNA sequence: TGCAGCGTCGCCTATGACAGGGGGCCTTCCTACGAGCAGTACTTC.

The gene calls are TRBV30 and TRBJ1-2; 7 bases align to TRBD1. Germline trimming cut 0 bases from V and 6 bases from J; bases unmatched to any gene: 10. This CDR3 region has 15 residues. Germline-derived CDR1 and CDR2 are GTSNPN and SVGIG (reference sequence). CDR3 sequence: CAWSVSQGRWDGYTF. The CDR3 nucleotides are TGTGCCTGGAGTGTGTCACAGGGGAGGTGGGATGGCTACACCTTC.

The chain recombines TRBV7-9 with TRBJ2-3; maybe TRBD1 (5 bases). The germline CDR1 and CDR2 sequences are SEHNR and FQNEAQ (reference sequence). The CDR3 extends over 12 amino acids. Trimming left V 5 bases short and J 8 bases short, with 11 bases between. The CDR3 DNA reads TGTGCCAGCAGCATCCCCCAGGGTACGCAGTATTTT. It encodes CASSIPQGTQYF. Drawing the rest from reference TRBV7-9 and TRBJ2-3, the complete variable domain is DTGVSQNPRHKITKRGQNVTFRCDPISEHNRLYWYRQTLGQGPEFLTYFQNEAQLEKSRLLSDRFSAERPKGSFSTLEIQRTEQGDSAMYLCASSIPQGTQYFGPGTRLTVL.

V is TRBV7-3 and J is TRBJ1-1, with unresolved D. Germline V lookup: CDR1 SGHTA, CDR2 FQGTGA. Trimming removed 2 bases from V and 4 bases from J, with 11 bases in between. This CDR3 contains 14 residues. The DNA of the CDR3 is TGTGCCAGCAGCTTACGGGGAGTGAGCACTGAAGCTTTCTTT. Translated: CASSLRGVSTEAFF.

This rearrangement joins TRBV6-5 to TRBJ2-7; possible D gene TRBD1, 5 bases. V lost 9 bases, J lost 0 bases, and 15 bases lay in between. CDR1 MNHEY and CDR2 SVGAGI come from the germline V gene. CDR3 length: 14 amino acids. This CDR3 is CASYSTASSYEQYF. DNA for the CDR3: TGTGCCAGTTATTCGACAGCGAGCTCCTACGAGCAGTACTTC.

The V gene is TRBV11-2, the J gene TRBJ2-3; no firm D call. The length of the CDR3 is 15 residues. Trimming left V 5 bases short and J 1 base short, with 13 bases between. Germline loops: CDR1 SGHAT, CDR2 FQNNGV. CDR3 nucleotide sequence: TGTGCCAGCAGCCCCCTCGCGCGAGGCACAGATACGCAGTATTTT. It codes for CASSPLARGTDTQYF.

The rearrangement joins TRBV2 to TRBJ1-6; possible D gene TRBD1, 5 bases. V lost 3 bases, J lost 6 bases, and 12 bases lay in between. This CDR3 has 15 amino acids. Germline V gene sequence: CDR1 SNHLY, CDR2 FYNNEI. The CDR3 reads CASSEGGALNSPLHF. The DNA of the CDR3 is TGTGCCAGCAGTGAGGGAGGGGCGCTTAATTCACCCCTCCACTTT.

The V and J genes are TRBV6-5 and TRBJ2-7; maybe TRBD1 (5 bases). Trimming pared 6 bases from V and 3 bases from J, leaving 6 bases between. This CDR3 spans 11 amino acids. Germline V lookup: CDR1 MNHEY, CDR2 SVGAGI. The CDR3 sequence: CASSRVYEQYF. The CDR3 bases are TGTGCCAGCAGCAGGGTCTACGAGCAGTACTTC.

The J gene is TRBJ2-1, the V gene TRBV5-1; D perhaps matches TRBD2 (6 bases). Germline V lookup: CDR1 SGHRS, CDR2 YFSETQ. The ends were cut back, 1 base at V and 7 bases at J, with 12 bases in the middle. The CDR3 has 14 residues. The CDR3 sequence: CASSLRGLFNEQFF. In nucleotides, the CDR3 is TGCGCCAGCAGCTTGCGGGGACTCTTTAATGAGCAGTTCTTC.

The chain combines TRBV15 with TRBJ2-3, with TRBD1 matching over 8 bases. The V segment lost 1 base and the J segment 2 bases; nucleotides outside the gene matches: 5. Germline-derived CDR1 and CDR2 are LNHNV and YYDKDF (reference sequence). This CDR3 comprises 16 residues. The CDR3: CATSRGTGPDTDTQYF. In DNA form, the CDR3 reads TGTGCCACCAGCAGAGGGACAGGGCCCGACACAGATACGCAGTATTTT.

The V gene is TRBV7-2, the J gene TRBJ1-2, with 8 bases aligning to TRBD1. V dropped 2 bases and J dropped 7; count of bases not matched to a gene: 6. The CDR3 contains 14 residues. Germline lookup yields CDR1 SGHTA and CDR2 FQGNSA. The CDR3 spells CASSLFQQGAGYTF. The CDR3, as DNA: TGTGCCAGCAGCTTATTCCAGCAGGGGGCTGGCTACACCTTC.

The chain carries TRBV5-4 and TRBJ1-1; TRBD1 aligns across 7 bases. Germline loops: CDR1 SGHNT, CDR2 YYREEE (reference sequence). J gave up 4 bases and V 3 bases, and 9 bases lay outside the gene matches. The CDR3 loop spans 15 amino acids. The CDR3 DNA is TGTGCCAGCAGCTGGCAGGGGGGCAGGGGCACTGAAGCTTTCTTT. It is translated as CASSWQGGRGTEAFF.

The J gene is TRBJ2-6, the V gene TRBV9; a weak D match, TRBD1 (5 bases). Between the trimmed V and J ends, which lost 7 bases and 2 bases, there was a span of 13 bases. The CDR3 has 15 amino acids. Germline assignment: CDR1 SGDLS and CDR2 YYNGEE. CDR3 protein: CASEGANAGANVLTF. CDR3 sequence (DNA): TGTGCCAGCGAAGGGGCCAATGCTGGGGCCAACGTCCTGACTTTC.

This clone came up a few times. The chain employs TRBV6-5 and TRBJ1-3; weak D call: TRBD1 (5 bases). Germline V CDR1 and CDR2: MNHEY, SVGAGI. This CDR3 comprises 14 residues. V shed 5 bases and J shed 3 bases, with 11 bases lying between them. CDR3 in DNA: TGTGCCAGCAGTCGCGGCGGGGGTGGAAACACCATATATTTT. Protein sequence: CASSRGGGGNTIYF.

This chain links TRBV28 with TRBJ2-7; 8 bases line up with TRBD2. From germline, CDR1 is MDHEN and CDR2 SYDVKM. This CDR3 region has 14 residues. V lost 5 bases, J lost 4 bases, and 7 bases stayed unmatched. The DNA for the CDR3 is TGTGCCAGCAGTCCTACGGGAGGGGTATACGAGCAGTACTTC. It encodes CASSPTGGVYEQYF.

V usage is TRBV2 and J usage is TRBJ1-1; no definite D call. The CDR3 is made up of 12 amino acids. Trimming removed 3 bases from V and 4 bases from J, with 6 bases in between. Germline-derived CDR1 and CDR2 are SNHLY and FYNNEI. The CDR3 DNA sequence: TGTGCCAGCAGTGATCCGGGCACTGAAGCTTTCTTT. Translation: CASSDPGTEAFF. Drawing the rest from reference TRBV2 and TRBJ1-1, the complete variable domain is EPEVTQTPSHQVTQMGQEVILRCVPISNHLYFYWYRQILGQKVEFLVSFYNNEISEKSEIFDDQFSVERPDGSNFTLKIRSTKLEDSAMYFCASSDPGTEAFFGQGTRLTVV.

The chain uses TRBV6-5 and TRBJ1-5; D not certain. In germline, CDR1 is MNHEY, CDR2 SVGAGI. The V gene lost 5 bases and the J gene lost 5 bases, with 7 bases spanning the gap. This CDR3 contains 12 residues. CDR3 sequence: CASSELDQPQHF. The CDR3 DNA reads TGTGCCAGCAGTGAACTCGATCAGCCCCAGCATTTT.

The gene calls are TRBV4-1 and TRBJ2-2; D is possibly TRBD2 (6 bases). CDR1 is MGHRA, CDR2 YSYEKL, per germline. The ends were cut back, 4 bases at V and 8 bases at J, with 17 bases in the middle. The CDR3 has 15 amino acids. In nucleotides, the CDR3 is TGCGCCAGCAGCCCGAGCCCCGGGGGATCGGGGGAGCTGTTTTTT. It specifies CASSPSPGGSGELFF.

This chain joins TRBV12-5 and TRBJ1-1; D remains ambiguous. Germline V gene sequence: CDR1 LGHNT, CDR2 FRNRAP. Trimming pared 1 base from V and 6 bases from J, leaving 9 bases between. This CDR3 comprises 13 residues. The CDR3 region is CASGLEVGAEAFF. CDR3 nucleotides: TGTGCTAGTGGTTTGGAGGTCGGGGCTGAAGCTTTCTTT.

This chain uses TRBV27 with TRBJ2-7; 7 positions match TRBD2. The germline V gene encodes CDR1 MNHEY and CDR2 SMNVEV (reference sequence). Trimming at V came to 4 bases and at J to 8 bases, leaving 14 bases not matched to a gene. The CDR3 covers 15 residues. CDR3 in DNA: TGTGCCAGCAGTTATCTAGCGGAGGTTAAGGGGAAGCAGTACTTC. This encodes CASSYLAEVKGKQYF.

This clone was seen a few times. This sequence joins TRBV4-2 and TRBJ1-1; 7 bases fit TRBD1. CDR1 and CDR2 (germline): LGHNA, YNFKEQ. The CDR3 loop spans 15 amino acids. Trimming removed 1 base from V and 7 bases from J; junction bases left unmatched: 9. The CDR3: CASSQGTGESFEAFF. The CDR3 region has the DNA TGTGCCAGCAGCCAAGGGACAGGAGAAAGTTTTGAAGCTTTCTTT.

The chain is built from TRBV9 and TRBJ2-3; D is perhaps TRBD2 (7 bases). Germline V gives CDR1 SGDLS, CDR2 YYNGEE. The V gene lost 4 bases and the J gene lost 0 bases, with 18 bases spanning the gap. This CDR3 is built from 17 residues. The CDR3 here is CASSPQWGGASTDTQYF. CDR3 in DNA: TGTGCCAGCAGCCCACAATGGGGGGGGGCTAGCACAGATACGCAGTATTTT.

This chain uses TRBV7-8 with TRBJ1-1; a possible D gene is TRBD1 (6 bases). The CDR3 spans 15 residues. V was trimmed by 3 bases and J by 6 bases, leaving 17 bases between them. CDR1 and CDR2 (germline): SGHVS, FQNEAQ. CDR3 in DNA: TGTGCCAGCAGCTTGGGGGACACCCAGAAGGCTGAAGCTTTCTTT. Residues: CASSLGDTQKAEAFF. Full variable domain (rest looked up from reference TRBV7-8 and TRBJ1-1): GAGVSQSPRYKVAKRGQDVALRCDPISGHVSLFWYQQALGQGPEFLTYFQNEAQLDKSGLPSDRFFAERPEGSVSTLKIQRTQQEDSAVYLCASSLGDTQKAEAFFGQGTRLTVV.

A single count supports this clone. J is TRBJ1-2 and V is TRBV6-6, with TRBD1 matching 8 bases. This CDR3 has 15 residues. CDR1 and CDR2 (germline): MNHNY, SVGAGI (reference sequence). The ends lost 7 bases at V and 6 bases at J; junction bases unmatched: 13. The CDR3 DNA is TGTGCCAGCATTCACCCCGGGACAGGCGGAGATGGCTACACCTTC. It encodes CASIHPGTGGDGYTF.